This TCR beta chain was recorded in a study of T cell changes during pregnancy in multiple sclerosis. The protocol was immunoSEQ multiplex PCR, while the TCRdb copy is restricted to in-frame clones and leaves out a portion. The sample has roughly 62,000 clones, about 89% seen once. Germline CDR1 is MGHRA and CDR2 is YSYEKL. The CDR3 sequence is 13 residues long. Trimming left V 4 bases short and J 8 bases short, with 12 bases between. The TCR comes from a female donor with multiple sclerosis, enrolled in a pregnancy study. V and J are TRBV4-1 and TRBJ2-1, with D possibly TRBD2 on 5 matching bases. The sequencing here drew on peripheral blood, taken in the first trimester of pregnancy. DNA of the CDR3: TGCGCCAGCAGCCCGGAGAATAGCGATGAGCAGTTCTTC. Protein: CASSPENSDEQFF.